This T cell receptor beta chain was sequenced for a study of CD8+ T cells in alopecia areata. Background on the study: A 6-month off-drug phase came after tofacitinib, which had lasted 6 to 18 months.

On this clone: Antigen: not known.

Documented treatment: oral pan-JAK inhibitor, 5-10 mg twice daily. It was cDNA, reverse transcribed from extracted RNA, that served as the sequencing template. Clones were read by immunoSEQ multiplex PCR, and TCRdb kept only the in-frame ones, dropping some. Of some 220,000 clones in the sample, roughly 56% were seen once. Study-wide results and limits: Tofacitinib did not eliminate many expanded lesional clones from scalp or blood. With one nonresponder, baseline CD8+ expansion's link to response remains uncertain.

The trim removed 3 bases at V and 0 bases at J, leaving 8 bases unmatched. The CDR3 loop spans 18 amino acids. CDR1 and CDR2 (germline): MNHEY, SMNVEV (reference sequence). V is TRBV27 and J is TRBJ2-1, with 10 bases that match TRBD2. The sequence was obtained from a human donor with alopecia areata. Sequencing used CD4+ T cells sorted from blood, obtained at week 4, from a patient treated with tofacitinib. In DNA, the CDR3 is TGTGCCAGCAGTTTTCAGGGGCAGCGGGAGGGCTCCTACAATGAGCAGTTCTTC. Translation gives CASSFQGQREGSYNEQFF.